The entry that follows covers one T cell receptor (beta chain) sequence. Its antigen remains unidentified. The data derive from a study of STAT5B mutations in CD4+ large granular lymphocyte leukemia. At the level of the study: Among healthy donors, a particular HLA allele went with more CDR3 'QG' motifs. Findings and limits, study-wide: CD4-sorted patient repertoires seemed more clonal than healthy CD4+ repertoires.

V was trimmed by 5 bases and J by 8 bases, leaving 12 bases between them. The CDR3 is 12 amino acids. Germline lookup yields CDR1 SGHDT and CDR2 YYEEEE. Sequencing was at survey level. Generated by immunoSEQ multiplex PCR, the TCRdb table keeps only in-frame clones and is missing some. The data contain approximately 19,000 clones, 60% to 80% of them singletons. Healthy controls were blood donor buffy coats. The sequencing sample was made of CD4+ T cells from blood buffy coats. The rearrangement uses TRBV5-6 and TRBJ2-3; the D is unclear. This TCR was recovered from a human donor in good health. The CDR3 DNA follows: TGTGCCAGCAGATCTGGGAAAGGTACGCAGTATTTT. This codes for CASRSGKGTQYF.